This passage covers 3 T cell receptor beta chains from one sample sequenced in a study of healthy donors' naive CD4 and CD8 T cells. TCR libraries were built from about 0.55 ug of total RNA by linear amplification. One entry per CDR3 protein, called by TCRdb with MiXCR from the reads. The sample includes about 180,000 distinct CDR3 sequences, 65% to 75% of them seen just once. Input material: naive CD4+ and CD8+ T cells sorted from blood, pooled from several donors. The receptor set was obtained from a pool of human donors in good health; the sample pools cells from several healthy donors.

The rearrangement links TRBV29-1 to TRBJ2-4; 8 positions agree with TRBD1. The V and J ends lost 4 bases and 3 bases, in that order; junction bases with no gene match: 2. Germline CDR1 is SQVTM and CDR2 is ANQGSEA. This CDR3 is built from 13 residues. The CDR3 loop reads CSVAQGGKNIQYF. In DNA form, the CDR3 reads TGCAGCGTTGCACAGGGGGGCAAAAACATTCAGTACTTC.

This clonotype was found a few times. V is TRBV24-1 and J is TRBJ2-1, with D possibly TRBD1 on 5 matching bases. Trimming cost V 4 bases and J 1 base, with 13 bases left between them. CDR1 KGHDR and CDR2 SFDVKD come from the germline V gene. The CDR3 contains 16 residues. CDR3 region: CATSEYTGPSYNEQFF. For the CDR3, the DNA is TGTGCCACCAGTGAATATACAGGTCCGTCCTACAATGAGCAGTTCTTC.

This clonotype was recorded only once. The V call is TRBV29-1, the J call TRBJ1-2, with D perhaps matching TRBD1 (6 bases). The CDR3 totals 17 residues. From germline, CDR1 is SQVTM and CDR2 ANQGSEA. Trimming cost V 6 bases and J 1 base, with 24 bases left between them. As DNA, the CDR3 is TGCAGCGTCGGAATGGGGGCGCGGACATTTAATAACTATGGCTACACCTTC. Translation gives CSVGMGARTFNNYGYTF.